Only one count was recorded for the clone carrying this TCR beta chain. These data are taken from a study of blood T cells in healthy people across ages. A sample-barcoded 5' primer and a J-beta primer mix were used in a second PCR of about 6 to 12 cycles. Each CDR3 protein gets one entry after TCRdb re-called the 5' RACE reads with MiXCR. The sample has roughly 700,000 distinct CDR3 sequences, over 45% seen once. The CDR3 sequence is 13 residues long. J gave up 8 bases and V 3 bases, and 6 bases lay outside the gene matches. This chain connects TRBV12-3 or TRBV12-4 to TRBJ1-2, with TRBD1 matching 7 bases. The receptor was derived from a woman in her fifties or sixties in good health. Sequenced material: blood. The CDR3 reads CASSLEAGGGYTF. CDR3 in DNA: TGTGCCAGCAGTTTGGAGGCAGGGGGAGGCTACACCTTC.